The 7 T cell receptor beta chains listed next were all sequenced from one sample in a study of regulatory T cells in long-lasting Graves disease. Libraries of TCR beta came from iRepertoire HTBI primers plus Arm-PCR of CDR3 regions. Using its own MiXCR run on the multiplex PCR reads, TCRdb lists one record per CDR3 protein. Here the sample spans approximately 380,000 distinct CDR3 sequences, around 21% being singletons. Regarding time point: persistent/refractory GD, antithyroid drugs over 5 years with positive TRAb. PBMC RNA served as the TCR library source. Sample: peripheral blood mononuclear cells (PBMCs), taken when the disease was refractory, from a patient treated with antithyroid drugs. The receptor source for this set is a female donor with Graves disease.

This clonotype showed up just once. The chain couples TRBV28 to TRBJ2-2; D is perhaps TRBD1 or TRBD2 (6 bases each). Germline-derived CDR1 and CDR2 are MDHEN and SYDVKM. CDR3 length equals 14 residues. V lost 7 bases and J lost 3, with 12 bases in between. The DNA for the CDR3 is TGTGCCAGCACGGGTAGGGGGGACACCGGGGAGCTGTTTTTT. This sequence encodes CASTGRGDTGELFF. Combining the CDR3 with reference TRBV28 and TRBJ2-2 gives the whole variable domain DVKVTQSSRYLVKRTGEKVFLECVQDMDHENMFWYRQDPGLGLRLIYFSYDVKMKEKGDIPEGYSVSREKKERFSLILESASTNQTSMYLCASTGRGDTGELFFGEGSRLTVL.

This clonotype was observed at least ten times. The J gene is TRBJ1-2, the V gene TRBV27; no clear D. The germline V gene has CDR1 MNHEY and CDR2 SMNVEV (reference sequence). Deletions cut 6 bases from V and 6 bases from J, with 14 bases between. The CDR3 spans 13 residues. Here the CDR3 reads CASSHLSDHGYTF. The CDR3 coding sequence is TGTGCCAGCAGCCACCTTTCCGACCATGGCTACACCTTC.

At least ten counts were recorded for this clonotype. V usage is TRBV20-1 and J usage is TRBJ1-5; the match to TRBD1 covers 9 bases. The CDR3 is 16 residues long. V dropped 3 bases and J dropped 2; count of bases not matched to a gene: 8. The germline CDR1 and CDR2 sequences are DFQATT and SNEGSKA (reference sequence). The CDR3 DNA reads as TGCAGTGCTAGGCCGGGACAGGGTTTCGGCAATCAGCCCCAGCATTTT. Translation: CSARPGQGFGNQPQHF.

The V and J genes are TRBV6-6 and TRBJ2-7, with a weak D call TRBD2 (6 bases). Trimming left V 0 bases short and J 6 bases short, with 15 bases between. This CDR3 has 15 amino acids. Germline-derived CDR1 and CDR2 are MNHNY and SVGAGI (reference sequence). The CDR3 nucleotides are TGTGCCAGCAGTTACTCGGAGGGAGTTAAACGCGAGCAGTACTTC. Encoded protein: CASSYSEGVKREQYF.

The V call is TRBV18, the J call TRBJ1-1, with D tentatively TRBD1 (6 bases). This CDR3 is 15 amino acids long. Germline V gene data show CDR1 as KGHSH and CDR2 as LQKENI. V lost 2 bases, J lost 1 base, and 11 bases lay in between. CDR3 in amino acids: CASSPELRGNTEAFF. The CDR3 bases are TGTGCCAGCTCACCAGAACTCAGGGGGAACACTGAAGCTTTCTTT. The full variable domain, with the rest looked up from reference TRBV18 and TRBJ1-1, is NAGVMQNPRHLVRRRGQEARLRCSPMKGHSHVYWYRQLPEEGLKFMVYLQKENIIDESGMPKERFSAEFPKEGPSILRIQQVVRGDSAAYFCASSPELRGNTEAFFGQGTRLTVV.

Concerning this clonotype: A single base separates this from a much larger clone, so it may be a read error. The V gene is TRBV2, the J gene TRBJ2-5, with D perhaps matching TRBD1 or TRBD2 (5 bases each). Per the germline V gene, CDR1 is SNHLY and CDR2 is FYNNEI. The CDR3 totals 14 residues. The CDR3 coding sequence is TGTGTCAGCAGTGCCAAGGATCTTGGGGGGACCCAGTACTTC. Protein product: CVSSAKDLGGTQYF.

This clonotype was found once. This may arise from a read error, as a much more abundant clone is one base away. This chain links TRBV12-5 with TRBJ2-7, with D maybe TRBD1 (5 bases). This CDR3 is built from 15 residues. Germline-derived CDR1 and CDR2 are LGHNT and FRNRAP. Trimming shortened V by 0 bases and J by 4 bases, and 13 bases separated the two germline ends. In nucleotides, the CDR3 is TGTGCTAGTGGTTTGGTTGGGGCAGCCCCTTACGAGCAGTACTTC. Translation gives CASGLVGAAPYEQYF.